Listed below are T cell receptor beta chains from one sample, sequenced in a study of T cell repertoires in cytomegalovirus infection. Their target antigens are unknown. TCRdb reprocessed the reads with MiXCR, giving one entry per CDR3 protein. The repertoire includes about 700,000 distinct CDR3 sequences, around 31% of them detected once, and about 20% sits in the top ten. The input for sequencing was cultured PBMCs, taken from culture after CMV antigen stimulation. These receptors originate from a human donor in good health (CMV status not recorded). Some clones in this sample may be carry-over from other donors' samples. CDR3s include the opening cysteine and the closing phenylalanine or tryptophan. A D gene is named only where the DNA matches it firmly. The listing skips clone size in some rows; elsewhere it reads once, few, many or a size class.

NA	TRBV6-2/TRBV6-3	TRBJ2-3	few	TGTGCCAGCAGTTACCCCGCGACAGATACGCAGTATTTT	CASSYPATDTQYF
NA	TRBV20-1	TRBJ2-7	NA	TGCAGTGCTACAGAAGCTCGCGAGCAGTACTTC	CSATEAREQYF
NA	TRBV11-2	TRBJ1-1	NA	TGTGCCAGCAGCTTAGGGCTGGGTGAGAACACTGAAGCTTTCTTT	CASSLGLGENTEAFF
TRBD1	TRBV7-2	TRBJ2-3	few	TGTGCCAGCAGCTTAGTGGGCGGACAGGGAAACACAGATACGCAGTATTTT	CASSLVGGQGNTDTQYF
TRBD2	TRBV7-8	TRBJ2-5	NA	TGTGCCAGCAGCTTTAGCGGGGTCGGGGGGACCCAGTACTTC	CASSFSGVGGTQYF
NA	TRBV11-2	TRBJ2-1	few	TGTGCCAGCACCCACTCCGGGGCGGCCCCCCACAATGAGCAGTTCTTC	CASTHSGAAPHNEQFF
NA	TRBV5-6	TRBJ2-2	few	TGTGCCAGCAGCTTCTGGACTAACAGTTTTGGAACCGGGGAGCTGTTTTTT	CASSFWTNSFGTGELFF
TRBD1	TRBV7-6	TRBJ2-1	few	TGTGCCAGCAGCTTATCACCAGGGGGTAGCTCCTACAATGAGCAGTTCTTC	CASSLSPGGSSYNEQFF
TRBD1	TRBV28	TRBJ2-4	NA	TGTGCCAGCAGTGTCGTGGGACAGCCCTCCAACATTCAGTACTTC	CASSVVGQPSNIQYF
NA	TRBV20-1	TRBJ1-4	NA	TGCAGTGTAAGGTCGGGGCAGCCAAATGAAAAACTGTTTTTT	CSVRSGQPNEKLFF
TRBD2	TRBV10-3	TRBJ2-4	few	TGTGCCATCAGTGAGTCGAGCGGGACGGCCAAAAACATTCAGTACTTC	CAISESSGTAKNIQYF
NA	TRBV15	TRBJ2-5	few	TGTGCCACCAGCAGTACTTTTGGGGCGCGGCAAGAGACCCAGTACTTC	CATSSTFGARQETQYF
NA	TRBV12-3/TRBV12-4	TRBJ1-6	NA	TGTGCCAGCAGTTTCATGGGGGCCGATTCACCCCTCCACTTT	CASSFMGADSPLHF
NA	TRBV11-2	TRBJ2-7	NA	TGTGCCAGCAGCTTAAGTAGCGTCTCCTACGAGCAGTACTTC	CASSLSSVSYEQYF